These 29 T cell receptor beta chains were sequenced from one sample in a study of blood T cell repertoires in COVID-19 (dated by TCRdb to the early 2020s). Library generation was performed with the immunoSEQ multiplex PCR assay. Imported from immuneACCESS, the table was reduced by TCRdb to in-frame sequences with V and J called. These copies leave out some clones; in studies compared against another copy, an unresolved V gene accounts for under half, and the cause of the remainder is not known. The sample data list around 260,000 clones, and about 85% of these were observed just once. Approximately 4.3% of the sample is taken by the ten largest. The sequenced material came from peripheral blood. These receptors were obtained from a man aged 55-75 years who had recovered from COVID-19.

The chain is built from TRBV29-1 and TRBJ2-3; 10 positions agree with TRBD2. In germline, CDR1 is SQVTM, CDR2 ANQGSEA. J gave up 5 bases and V 4 bases, and 0 bases lay outside the gene matches. The CDR3 is 12 amino acids. CDR3 nucleotide sequence: TGCAGCGTTGGGACTAGCGGAGATACGCAGTATTTT. It encodes CSVGTSGDTQYF.

As DNA, the CDR3 is TGTGCCAGCAGCCAAGATGGGAGGGGCACCATATATTTT. Protein sequence: CASSQDGRGTIYF. This chain uses TRBV14 with TRBJ1-3, with TRBD1 as a possible D gene (5 bases). V was trimmed by 0 bases and J by 9 bases, leaving 9 bases between them. Germline CDR1 SGHDN, CDR2 FVKESK. This CDR3 has 13 residues.

The V call is TRBV6-5, the J call TRBJ1-5; 8 bases are shared with TRBD1. CDR1 is MNHEY and CDR2 is SVGAGI in the germline V gene. Trimming took 8 bases from V and 0 from J; bases not matched to a gene: 3. This CDR3 has 14 amino acids. The CDR3 sequence is CASADRASNQPQHF. The CDR3 DNA reads as TGTGCCAGCGCGGACAGGGCTAGCAATCAGCCCCAGCATTTT.

This clone showed up just once. J is TRBJ1-6 and V is TRBV7-9; D is unclear. Germline values: CDR1 SEHNR, CDR2 FQNEAQ (reference sequence). V shed 4 bases and J shed 7 bases, with 14 bases lying between them. This CDR3 has 15 amino acids. CDR3 in DNA: TGTGCCAGCAGCTCTACGGGGATCCCCAATTCACCCCTCCACTTT. Translated: CASSSTGIPNSPLHF.

This sequence joins TRBV9 and TRBJ1-4, with D tentatively TRBD1 (5 bases). Germline CDR1 SGDLS, CDR2 YYNGEE. V was trimmed by 4 bases and J by 8 bases, leaving 15 bases between them. The CDR3 runs to 14 residues. The CDR3 DNA follows: TGTGCCAGCAGCCCTAGAGTCCAGGGAGAAAAACTGTTTTTT. Its protein is CASSPRVQGEKLFF.

This clone was seen only once. V is TRBV27 and J is TRBJ2-1; TRBD1 agrees at 9 bases. Unmatched junction bases numbered 11, after V lost 6 bases and J lost 8 bases. Germline V gives CDR1 MNHEY, CDR2 SMNVEV (reference sequence). The CDR3 covers 15 residues. CDR3 in DNA: TGTGCCAGCAGCTCTCCGGGACAGGGAAAGGATGAGCAGTTCTTC. Amino acid sequence: CASSSPGQGKDEQFF.

A few counts support this clone. The V gene is TRBV19, the J gene TRBJ1-2, with TRBD1 as a possible D gene (6 bases). The CDR3 is 14 amino acids. Germline V gene data show CDR1 as LNHDA and CDR2 as SQIVND (reference sequence). V lost 5 bases to trimming and J lost 4 bases, with 14 bases between them. CDR3 coding DNA: TGTGCCAGTAGTCCATCACAGGGTCGCTATGGCTACACCTTC. Its translation: CASSPSQGRYGYTF.

The rearrangement joins TRBV7-9 to TRBJ2-7, with 8 bases identical to TRBD2. CDR1 and CDR2 from the germline V gene are SEHNR and FQNEAQ (reference sequence). The length of the CDR3 is 14 residues. V lost 5 bases and J lost 6; bases outside the gene matches: 9. In nucleotides, the CDR3 is TGTGCCAGCAGCCCGCGGACTAGCCGGGGCGAGCAGTACTTC. It yields the protein CASSPRTSRGEQYF. The whole variable domain, remainder taken from reference TRBV7-9 and TRBJ2-7, is DTGVSQNPRHKITKRGQNVTFRCDPISEHNRLYWYRQTLGQGPEFLTYFQNEAQLEKSRLLSDRFSAERPKGSFSTLEIQRTEQGDSAMYLCASSPRTSRGEQYFGPGTRLTVT.

The V gene is TRBV6-5, the J gene TRBJ1-6, with TRBD1 identical over 9 bases. The length of the CDR3 is 15 residues. CDR1 is MNHEY and CDR2 is SVGAGI in the germline V gene. The V and J ends lost 7 bases and 10 bases, in that order; junction bases with no gene match: 11. CDR3 protein: CASTKYGTGHSPLHF. The CDR3 coding sequence is TGTGCCAGCACTAAATACGGGACAGGGCACTCACCCCTCCACTTT.

The J gene is TRBJ2-5, the V gene TRBV2; TRBD2 aligns across 11 bases. Germline V gene lookup returns CDR1 SNHLY and CDR2 FYNNEI. The CDR3 sequence is 15 residues long. With V trimmed by 6 bases and J by 2 bases, 5 bases remained unmatched. CDR3: CASRRLAGHQETQYF. CDR3 nucleotides: TGTGCCAGCAGGCGACTAGCGGGGCATCAAGAGACCCAGTACTTC.

This rearrangement joins TRBV10-1 to TRBJ2-7; a weak D match, TRBD1 (6 bases). Trimming left V 3 bases short and J 5 bases short, with 11 bases between. Germline V gene data show CDR1 as WNHNN and CDR2 as SYGVQD (reference sequence). The length of the CDR3 is 13 residues. CDR3 loop: CASSEWGTNEQYF. CDR3 nucleotide sequence: TGCGCCAGCAGTGAATGGGGGACAAACGAGCAGTACTTC.

The V gene is TRBV5-1, the J gene TRBJ1-2, with 12 bases fitting TRBD1. V lost 4 bases to trimming and J lost 0 bases; unmatched junction nucleotides: 10. The CDR3 sequence is 18 residues long. Germline-derived CDR1 and CDR2 are SGHRS and YFSETQ. As DNA, the CDR3 is TGCGCCAGCAGCCTAGGCGGGACAGGGGGCTTCGCTAACTATGGCTACACCTTC. Translation: CASSLGGTGGFANYGYTF.

V is TRBV4-1 and J is TRBJ2-4, with 8 bases matching TRBD1. The V gene's germline CDR1 is MGHRA and CDR2 YSYEKL. Unmatched junction bases numbered 6, after V lost 1 base and J lost 7 bases. The CDR3 extends over 15 amino acids. The CDR3, as DNA: TGCGCCAGCAGCCAAGTTGGACAGGGTGGGAACATTCAGTACTTC. It is translated as CASSQVGQGGNIQYF.

This sequence joins TRBV24-1 and TRBJ2-3, with D tentatively TRBD1 (5 bases). With 3 bases removed from V and 1 base from J, the gap between germline ends came to 13 bases. Germline V gene lookup returns CDR1 KGHDR and CDR2 SFDVKD. This CDR3 has 16 residues. The CDR3 loop is CATSDARGAGTDTQYF. The CDR3 DNA reads TGTGCCACCAGTGATGCTCGTGGGGCCGGCACAGATACGCAGTATTTT.

V usage is TRBV6-2 or TRBV6-3 and J usage is TRBJ2-7, with D perhaps matching TRBD1 (6 bases). Germline V CDR1 and CDR2: MNHEY, SVGEGT. V gave up 2 bases and J gave up 3 bases, with 11 bases separating them. The CDR3 is 14 amino acids. The DNA of the CDR3 is TGTGCCAGCAGTTACCCACAGGGTATCTACGAGCAGTACTTC. Its protein product is CASSYPQGIYEQYF.

The rearrangement links TRBV7-9 to TRBJ2-2; TRBD1 aligns across 7 bases. V dropped 4 bases and J dropped 5; count of bases not matched to a gene: 10. The CDR3 sequence is 16 residues long. Germline loops: CDR1 SEHNR, CDR2 FQNEAQ (reference sequence). CDR3 nucleotides: TGTGCCAGCAGCTCGACTACGGGACAGTTGACCGGGGAGCTGTTTTTT. It codes for CASSSTTGQLTGELFF.

The CDR3 loop is CASSFTSGGYTGELFF. DNA for the CDR3: TGTGCCAGCAGCTTTACTAGCGGGGGCTACACCGGGGAGCTGTTTTTT. The rearrangement joins TRBV7-2 to TRBJ2-2; 11 bases match TRBD2. This CDR3 is 16 amino acids long. Germline V lookup: CDR1 SGHTA, CDR2 FQGNSA. Trimming cost V 3 bases and J 3 bases; bases outside gene matches: 3.

The gene calls are TRBV9 and TRBJ1-5; a weak D match, TRBD1 (6 bases). Trimming pared 4 bases from V and 5 bases from J, leaving 10 bases between. Germline V gene data show CDR1 as SGDLS and CDR2 as YYNGEE. CDR3 length equals 13 residues. CDR3 bases: TGTGCCAGCAGCCCCCGGACAGATCAGCCCCAGCATTTT. This sequence encodes CASSPRTDQPQHF.

This chain joins TRBV19 and TRBJ2-7; D gene ambiguous. Germline CDR1 reads LNHDA; CDR2 reads SQIVND (reference sequence). The CDR3 totals 13 residues. Trimming shortened V by 3 bases and J by 0 bases, and 6 bases separated the two germline ends. The DNA of the CDR3 is TGTGCCAGTAGTATCGGCGGCTCCTACGAGCAGTACTTC. It is translated as CASSIGGSYEQYF.

This sequence joins TRBV9 and TRBJ1-2; 9 bases are a match to TRBD1. Germline trimming cut 3 bases from V and 5 bases from J; bases unmatched to any gene: 11. Germline CDR1 SGDLS, CDR2 YYNGEE. The CDR3 is made up of 16 amino acids. The CDR3 coding sequence is TGTGCCAGCAGCGCCAACGGACAGGGGAAGGGATATGGCTACACCTTC. Translation gives CASSANGQGKGYGYTF.

This sequence joins TRBV24-1 and TRBJ1-2; D unclear. Germline CDR1 KGHDR, CDR2 SFDVKD. This CDR3 contains 12 residues. V was trimmed by 2 bases and J by 11 bases, leaving 11 bases between them. The CDR3 DNA is TGTGCCACCAGTGATTCTTTTCCTTCGTACACCTTC. Protein sequence: CATSDSFPSYTF.

The chain carries TRBV6-5 and TRBJ2-2; 8 bases align to TRBD2. The V gene's germline CDR1 is MNHEY and CDR2 SVGAGI. This CDR3 comprises 15 residues. Trimming took 7 bases from V and 3 from J; bases not matched to a gene: 7. CDR3 in amino acids: CASKQTGGHTGELFF. In nucleotides, the CDR3 is TGTGCCAGCAAACAGACGGGGGGGCACACCGGGGAGCTGTTTTTT.

This chain uses TRBV6-5 with TRBJ1-5; 9 nucleotides align to TRBD1. V shed 5 bases and J 7 bases; nucleotides not matched to a gene: 3. The CDR3 runs 13 residues. The V gene's germline CDR1 is MNHEY and CDR2 SVGAGI. The CDR3 sequence is CASSRQGDQPQHF. CDR3 in DNA: TGTGCCAGCAGTCGACAGGGGGACCAGCCCCAGCATTTT.

V usage is TRBV18 and J usage is TRBJ2-5, with 9 bases fitting TRBD1. The CDR3 has 15 residues. V lost 6 bases and J lost 3; bases outside the gene matches: 8. Germline-derived CDR1 and CDR2 are KGHSH and LQKENI. The CDR3 loop reads CASSPRTGDEETQYF. For the CDR3, the DNA is TGTGCCAGCTCCCCTAGGACAGGGGATGAAGAGACCCAGTACTTC.

This chain uses TRBV7-9 with TRBJ1-2, with TRBD1 matching 9 bases. The V and J ends lost 3 bases and 4 bases, in that order; junction bases with no gene match: 6. In germline, CDR1 is SEHNR, CDR2 FQNEAQ (reference sequence). CDR3 length: 15 amino acids. CDR3 sequence reads: CASSLGTGGTYGYTF. The CDR3 nucleotides are TGTGCCAGCAGCTTGGGAACAGGGGGCACCTATGGCTACACCTTC.

This rearrangement joins TRBV11-2 to TRBJ2-2; 8 nucleotides match TRBD2. There are 14 residues in the CDR3. V was clipped by 6 bases and J by 6 bases; unmatched bases: 6. The V gene's germline CDR1 is SGHAT and CDR2 FQNNGV. Here the CDR3 reads CASRSGLGAGELFF. The CDR3 DNA sequence: TGTGCCAGCAGGTCGGGACTAGGCGCCGGGGAGCTGTTTTTT.

The chain carries TRBV4-1 and TRBJ2-1; 12 bases align to TRBD2. The V and J ends lost 2 bases and 4 bases, in that order; junction bases with no gene match: 9. CDR1 and CDR2 (germline): MGHRA, YSYEKL. The CDR3 runs 18 residues. The CDR3 region is CASSQMTSGGSGYNEQFF. CDR3 DNA: TGCGCCAGCAGCCAAATGACTAGCGGGGGATCGGGGTACAATGAGCAGTTCTTC.

The gene calls are TRBV30 and TRBJ1-6, with no clear D. The CDR3 loop spans 14 amino acids. CDR1 and CDR2 (germline): GTSNPN, SVGIG (reference sequence). The V gene lost 1 base and the J gene lost 9 bases, with 13 bases spanning the gap. The CDR3: CAWSGQFYASPLHF. As DNA, the CDR3 is TGTGCCTGGAGTGGGCAGTTTTATGCTTCACCCCTCCACTTT.

DNA of the CDR3: TGTGCCAGTAGAAGGGAGACCACTGAAGCTTTCTTT. It specifies CASRRETTEAFF. J is TRBJ1-1 and V is TRBV19; D uncertain. V lost 6 bases and J 4 bases, leaving 9 bases between the germline ends. The CDR3 runs 12 residues. Germline assignment: CDR1 LNHDA and CDR2 SQIVND (reference sequence).